These 7 T cell receptor beta chains share one sample of origin, sequenced in a study of blood T cell repertoires in COVID-19. Libraries were prepared by immunoSEQ multiplex PCR; TCRdb keeps only in-frame clonotypes and omits some of them. The table has some 170,000 clones, more than 75% seen once. The sequenced sample was peripheral blood. These receptors came from a man aged 60 to 75 with active or convalescent COVID-19.

The rearrangement joins TRBV9 to TRBJ2-3, with D tentatively TRBD2 (6 bases). The germline gives CDR1 SGDLS, CDR2 YYNGEE. This CDR3 has 15 residues. V was cut by 3 bases and J by 4 bases, with 15 bases left in between. CDR3 bases: TGTGCCAGCAGCGGCGGGGTCCGTAGTGCAGATACGCAGTATTTT. Translating it yields CASSGGVRSADTQYF.

V gene TRBV10-1 combines with J gene TRBJ2-1; TRBD2 aligns across 11 bases. The CDR3 extends over 19 amino acids. V shed 0 bases, J shed 1 base, and the junction held 8 bases outside the gene matches. CDR1 WNHNN and CDR2 SYGVQD come from the germline V gene (reference sequence). The CDR3, as DNA: TGCGCCAGCAGTGAGTCGAGTAGCGGGAGGGCCGGATCCTACAATGAGCAGTTCTTC. Protein product: CASSESSSGRAGSYNEQFF.

V usage is TRBV27 and J usage is TRBJ2-4; 8 bases match TRBD1. The CDR3 covers 14 residues. The ends lost 7 bases at V and 4 bases at J; junction bases unmatched: 6. CDR1 and CDR2 from the germline V gene are MNHEY and SMNVEV (reference sequence). The CDR3 bases are TGTGCCAGCAACTCAGGACAGGGAAAAAACATTCAGTACTTC. Protein product: CASNSGQGKNIQYF.

The CDR3, as DNA: TGTGCCAGCAGCCGTGGACTAGCGGGAGTCAATGAGCAGTTCTTC. Its protein product is CASSRGLAGVNEQFF. J is TRBJ2-1 and V is TRBV7-2; 13 nucleotides match TRBD2. V gave up 5 bases and J gave up 6 bases; unmatched junction bases: 4. The CDR3 extends over 15 amino acids. Germline CDR1 SGHTA, CDR2 FQGNSA.

The V and J genes are TRBV4-1 and TRBJ2-7; TRBD1 is a possible D gene (6 bases). Looked up from germline, CDR1 is MGHRA and CDR2 is YSYEKL. V was clipped by 3 bases and J by 3 bases, with 18 bases between them. This CDR3 is 16 amino acids long. The CDR3 DNA reads as TGCGCCAGCAGCCACCCCGGCAGGGGCGACTACTACGAGCAGTACTTC. Its protein product is CASSHPGRGDYYEQYF.

The CDR3 DNA sequence: TGTGCCAGCAGATCACAGGGGAGCAATCAGCCCCAGCATTTT. Translated, it gives CASRSQGSNQPQHF. The chain carries TRBV6-6 and TRBJ1-5; 7 bases align to TRBD1. Germline V gene sequence: CDR1 MNHNY, CDR2 SVGAGI (reference sequence). CDR3 size: 14 residues. Trimming removed 6 bases from V and 1 base from J; junction bases left unmatched: 3.

V usage is TRBV28 and J usage is TRBJ1-1; the match to TRBD1 covers 8 bases. The CDR3 runs 15 residues. Germline V gene lookup returns CDR1 MDHEN and CDR2 SYDVKM. Trimming took 7 bases from V and 3 from J; bases not matched to a gene: 10. CDR3 in amino acids: CASIITDRAYTEAFF. The DNA of the CDR3 is TGTGCCAGCATCATAACGGACAGGGCGTACACTGAAGCTTTCTTT.